This entry lists 30 T cell receptor beta chains sequenced from one sample in a study of T cells in localized non-small cell lung cancer. Here immunoSEQ multiplex PCR was the method, and the copy in TCRdb shows in-frame clones only, minus some. Of under 35,000 clones in the sample, 88% are singletons; the top ten hold 4.2%. Source: peripheral blood mononuclear cells, taken before any cancer treatment. The receptors were sampled from a woman aged 40 to 75 with stage III lung adenocarcinoma.

The chain carries TRBV6-5 and TRBJ1-1; TRBD1 might be the D (6 bases). The CDR3 consists of 14 residues. With 4 bases removed from V and 3 bases from J, the gap between germline ends came to 12 bases. Germline CDR1 MNHEY, CDR2 SVGAGI. CDR3 sequence reads: CASSSIQGDTEAFF. The CDR3 bases are TGTGCCAGCAGTTCCATACAGGGAGACACTGAAGCTTTCTTT.

CDR3 region: CASRKTGTGGPRTEAFF. As DNA, the CDR3 is TGTGCCAGCAGGAAAACCGGGACAGGGGGCCCGAGAACTGAAGCTTTCTTT. The chain employs TRBV4-2 and TRBJ1-1, with 12 nucleotides matching TRBD1. This CDR3 contains 17 residues. Germline V gene lookup returns CDR1 LGHNA and CDR2 YNFKEQ. V trimming: 6 bases; J trimming: 5 bases; junction bases outside the gene matches: 13.

This clone was seen once. V usage is TRBV27 and J usage is TRBJ1-1; D might be TRBD1 (5 bases). CDR1 MNHEY and CDR2 SMNVEV come from the germline V gene (reference sequence). The CDR3 is 15 amino acids. V lost 3 bases and J 1 base, leaving 12 bases between the germline ends. CDR3 in DNA: TGTGCCAGCAGTTTCGGGGGGGGAGGGAACACTGAAGCTTTCTTT. Translated, it gives CASSFGGGGNTEAFF.

The V call is TRBV7-9, the J call TRBJ1-1; D is unclear. Germline V CDR1 and CDR2: SEHNR, FQNEAQ (reference sequence). This CDR3 has 14 amino acids. Trimming removed 7 bases from V and 1 base from J, with 13 bases in between. The CDR3 here is CASTLPRSNTEAFF. CDR3 coding DNA: TGTGCCAGCACCCTCCCCAGGTCGAACACTGAAGCTTTCTTT.

V gene TRBV6-1 combines with J gene TRBJ2-7; 9 bases are shared with TRBD2. V shed 3 bases and J 3 bases; nucleotides not matched to a gene: 12. Germline V gene sequence: CDR1 MNHNS, CDR2 SASEGT. The CDR3 loop spans 17 amino acids. CDR3 loop: CASSEPMKREAYYEQYF. In nucleotides, the CDR3 is TGTGCCAGCAGTGAGCCGATGAAGCGGGAGGCCTACTACGAGCAGTACTTC.

The chain carries TRBV18 and TRBJ2-7; 9 positions match TRBD1. Germline V gene sequence: CDR1 KGHSH, CDR2 LQKENI. The junction had 8 bases not matched to a gene; V was cut back by 6 bases and J by 5 bases. This CDR3 has 14 residues. CDR3 protein: CASSRAGQGDEQYF. In nucleotides, the CDR3 is TGTGCCAGCTCCCGAGCGGGACAGGGAGACGAGCAGTACTTC. Variable domain in full (rest from reference TRBV18 and TRBJ2-7): NAGVMQNPRHLVRRRGQEARLRCSPMKGHSHVYWYRQLPEEGLKFMVYLQKENIIDESGMPKERFSAEFPKEGPSILRIQQVVRGDSAAYFCASSRAGQGDEQYFGPGTRLTVT.

The genes are TRBV6-5 and TRBJ2-4; 7 bases match TRBD1. Per the germline V gene, CDR1 is MNHEY and CDR2 is SVGAGI. V lost 6 bases to trimming and J lost 8 bases; unmatched junction nucleotides: 13. The CDR3 contains 15 residues. The CDR3 reads CASSPGQPSRDIQYF. The DNA of the CDR3 is TGTGCCAGCAGCCCGGGACAGCCATCCCGAGACATTCAGTACTTC.

This chain connects TRBV11-2 to TRBJ1-3; no clear D. Deletions cut 8 bases from V and 0 bases from J, with 14 bases between. This CDR3 spans 15 amino acids. Germline CDR1 reads SGHAT; CDR2 reads FQNNGV. CDR3 amino acids: CASRLRESSGNTIYF. The CDR3 DNA is TGTGCCAGCCGCCTTCGGGAAAGCTCTGGAAACACCATATATTTT.

The genes are TRBV11-1 and TRBJ1-1; D call uncertain. Looked up from germline, CDR1 is SGHAT and CDR2 is FQDESV (reference sequence). The CDR3 runs 15 residues. Trimming took 2 bases from V and 1 from J, leaving 11 bases between them. CDR3 loop: CASSLNKQSNTEAFF. As DNA, the CDR3 is TGTGCCAGCAGCTTAAATAAACAGTCGAACACTGAAGCTTTCTTT. The full variable domain, its missing parts supplied by reference TRBV11-1 and TRBJ1-1, is EAEVAQSPRYKITEKSQAVAFWCDPISGHATLYWYRQILGQGPELLVQFQDESVVDDSQLPKDRFSAERLKGVDSTLKIQPAELGDSAMYLCASSLNKQSNTEAFFGQGTRLTVV.

The chain is built from TRBV28 and TRBJ2-4; the D call may be TRBD1 or TRBD2 (6 bases each). Trimming removed 7 bases at V and 6 bases at J, with 16 bases between. Germline lookup yields CDR1 MDHEN and CDR2 SYDVKM. The CDR3 spans 14 residues. This CDR3 is CASTTTGRRNIQYF. CDR3 nucleotides: TGTGCCAGCACTACCACAGGGAGGAGAAACATTCAGTACTTC.

The rearrangement links TRBV2 to TRBJ1-5, with D unresolved. The CDR3 is 10 amino acids. Per germline, CDR1 SNHLY and CDR2 FYNNEI. V was shortened by 8 bases and J by 8 bases, with 7 bases between the two germline ends. The chain's CDR3 is CASGSEPQHF. CDR3 DNA sequence: TGTGCCAGCGGGTCGGAGCCCCAGCATTTT.

The rearrangement joins TRBV29-1 to TRBJ2-2, with D unclear. Trimming cost V 7 bases and J 7 bases, with 16 bases left between them. Germline CDR1 and CDR2: SQVTM and ANQGSEA. The CDR3 covers 13 residues. The CDR3 spells CSAAVGRDGELFF. The CDR3 nucleotides are TGCAGCGCCGCTGTGGGTAGGGACGGGGAGCTGTTTTTT.

Here the CDR3 DNA reads TGTGCCAGCAGGCTAGACCTAACTGGGCCCAATGAGCAGTTCTTC. Amino acid sequence: CASRLDLTGPNEQFF. This sequence joins TRBV6-1 and TRBJ2-1, with no clear D. The V gene lost 6 bases and the J gene lost 6 bases, with 18 bases spanning the gap. Germline V gives CDR1 MNHNS, CDR2 SASEGT. The CDR3 runs to 15 residues.

The V call is TRBV28, the J call TRBJ2-1; 12 bases match TRBD2. Losses at the gene ends were 5 bases for V and 3 bases for J; bases not matched to a gene: 5. Germline V gene lookup returns CDR1 MDHEN and CDR2 SYDVKM. The CDR3 contains 16 residues. The CDR3 loop reads CASSPRTSGVYNEQFF. Written as DNA, the CDR3 is TGTGCCAGCAGTCCCAGGACTAGCGGGGTCTACAATGAGCAGTTCTTC.

V gene TRBV19 combines with J gene TRBJ1-4, with 8 bases aligning to TRBD1. The germline CDR1 and CDR2 sequences are LNHDA and SQIVND (reference sequence). J was trimmed by 7 bases and V by 2 bases; bases with no gene match: 9. The length of the CDR3 is 16 residues. In DNA form, the CDR3 reads TGTGCCAGTAGTATATTCGCCCAGGGGGCTGGTGAAAAACTGTTTTTT. It is translated as CASSIFAQGAGEKLFF. Drawing the rest from reference TRBV19 and TRBJ1-4, the complete variable domain is DGGITQSPKYLFRKEGQNVTLSCEQNLNHDAMYWYRQDPGQGLRLIYYSQIVNDFQKGDIAEGYSVSREKKESFPLTVTSAQKNPTAFYLCASSIFAQGAGEKLFFGSGTQLSVL.

This chain joins TRBV6-1 and TRBJ1-2; maybe TRBD1 (5 bases). This CDR3 has 17 residues. V lost 3 bases, J lost 10 bases, and 27 bases lay in between. CDR1 and CDR2 (germline): MNHNS, SASEGT. In DNA form, the CDR3 reads TGTGCCAGCAGTGAGGGGGTGGCTCCTCCTCAGAGGGCGTCCTACACCTTC. Protein sequence: CASSEGVAPPQRASYTF.

The rearrangement uses TRBV6-5 and TRBJ2-7, with 10 bases aligning to TRBD1. The CDR3 runs 14 residues. Germline CDR1 is MNHEY and CDR2 is SVGAGI. V was pared by 5 bases and J by 4 bases, with 5 bases of the junction left unmatched. In DNA form, the CDR3 reads TGTGCCAGCAGTCGGGACAGGGGACTATACGAGCAGTACTTC. Its protein is CASSRDRGLYEQYF.

The rearrangement links TRBV6-6 to TRBJ1-2; 7 bases match TRBD1. V lost 5 bases, J lost 8 bases, and 8 bases stayed unmatched. The CDR3 spans 13 residues. The germline V gene encodes CDR1 MNHNY and CDR2 SVGAGI (reference sequence). The CDR3 loop is CASSRDRVGGYTF. The CDR3 DNA is TGTGCCAGCAGTAGAGACAGGGTGGGGGGCTACACCTTC.

V and J are TRBV6-5 and TRBJ2-5; 7 bases are a match to TRBD1. This CDR3 has 13 residues. CDR1 and CDR2 (germline): MNHEY, SVGAGI. V lost 6 bases and J lost 2; bases outside the gene matches: 3. The CDR3 DNA follows: TGTGCCAGCAGGGGACAGTTTCAAGAGACCCAGTACTTC. Translation gives CASRGQFQETQYF.

The chain has TRBV5-6 and TRBJ2-6, with a tentative D call TRBD1 (5 bases). V was pared by 5 bases and J by 6 bases, with 9 bases between. Germline CDR1 SGHDT, CDR2 YYEEEE. This CDR3 contains 13 residues. The CDR3 nucleotides read TGTGCCAGCAGTTTAGGACAGGCCAACGTCCTGACTTTC. It is translated as CASSLGQANVLTF.

The V gene is TRBV2, the J gene TRBJ2-2; 7 nucleotides line up with TRBD1. The CDR3 runs to 14 residues. CDR1 and CDR2 from the germline V gene are SNHLY and FYNNEI. V shed 5 bases and J 5 bases; nucleotides not matched to a gene: 5. The DNA for the CDR3 is TGTGCCAGCAGTCTTTCGACAGGGACCGGGGAGCTGTTTTTT. It encodes CASSLSTGTGELFF.

This clone has only a few counts. J is TRBJ1-1 and V is TRBV10-1; the D is unclear. V was clipped by 5 bases and J by 3 bases, with 25 bases between them. Germline CDR1 WNHNN, CDR2 SYGVQD (reference sequence). The CDR3 consists of 18 residues. CDR3 in amino acids: CASSQLRPRAGEDTEAFF. The CDR3 DNA reads TGCGCCAGCAGTCAACTGAGGCCCCGGGCGGGAGAGGACACTGAAGCTTTCTTT.

The rearrangement links TRBV13 to TRBJ1-1; weak D call: TRBD1 (6 bases). Germline-derived CDR1 and CDR2 are PRHDT and FYEKMQ (reference sequence). Trimming shortened V by 5 bases and J by 6 bases, and 16 bases separated the two germline ends. This CDR3 comprises 14 residues. CDR3 nucleotides: TGTGCCAGCAGCACTCGACAGGACGGAGCTGAAGCTTTCTTT. It is translated as CASSTRQDGAEAFF.

This clone was recorded a few times. The chain links TRBV21-1 to TRBJ2-1. TRBV21-1 has pseudogene status. The CDR3 has 17 residues. The CDR3 loop reads CASSRGRLPSSYNEQFF. CDR3 sequence (DNA): TGTGCCAGCAGCCGGGGACGGCTCCCTAGCTCCTACAATGAGCAGTTCTTC.

In DNA form, the CDR3 reads TGTGCCTGGAGTAGAGGTTTCGGGGGGTCTGGAAACACCATATATTTT. Amino acids: CAWSRGFGGSGNTIYF. The rearrangement links TRBV30 to TRBJ1-3; a possible D gene is TRBD1 (5 bases). The CDR3 has 16 residues. Germline loops: CDR1 GTSNPN, CDR2 SVGIG (reference sequence). The ends were cut back, 2 bases at V and 1 base at J, with 15 bases in the middle.

The rearrangement joins TRBV5-5 to TRBJ2-3, with D perhaps TRBD1 (6 bases). CDR1 is SGHKS and CDR2 is YYEKEE in the germline V gene (reference sequence). This CDR3 comprises 16 residues. The germline V and J ends were trimmed by 0 bases and 2 bases, with 13 bases remaining between them. For the CDR3, the DNA is TGTGCCAGCAGCTTGGATGGGGGCCCGGACACAGATACGCAGTATTTT. Residues: CASSLDGGPDTDTQYF.

As concerns this clone: Other DNA sequences within the sample encode an identical CDR3. The rearrangement uses TRBV9 and TRBJ2-1, with 11 bases aligning to TRBD2. This CDR3 comprises 15 residues. The trim removed 1 base at V and 4 bases at J, leaving 1 base unmatched. Germline values: CDR1 SGDLS, CDR2 YYNGEE. Written as DNA, the CDR3 is TGTGCCAGCAGCGTACTAGCGGGAGGTTACAATGAGCAGTTCTTC. The encoded protein is CASSVLAGGYNEQFF.

This chain uses TRBV6-6 with TRBJ2-2; 12 bases are a match to TRBD2. V lost 7 bases and J lost 6; bases outside the gene matches: 9. Germline CDR1 is MNHNY and CDR2 is SVGAGI (reference sequence). There are 16 residues in the CDR3. CDR3 nucleotide sequence: TGTGCCAGCAACCTTGGACTAGCGGGGTTCGCCGGGGAGCTGTTTTTT. This gives the protein CASNLGLAGFAGELFF.

This clone was counted a single time. The chain couples TRBV4-1 to TRBJ1-1; no reliable D call. The CDR3 sequence is 17 residues long. Germline lookup yields CDR1 MGHRA and CDR2 YSYEKL. Deletions cut 2 bases from V and 0 bases from J, with 16 bases between. The CDR3 here is CASSQIWRRTLNTEAFF. CDR3 nucleotides: TGCGCCAGCAGCCAAATTTGGCGACGGACCCTGAACACTGAAGCTTTCTTT.

The rearrangement uses TRBV29-1 and TRBJ2-3, with 15 nucleotides matching TRBD2. The CDR3 contains 16 residues. The V gene end was trimmed by 5 bases and the J gene end by 8 bases; junction bases not matched to a gene: 11. CDR1 is SQVTM and CDR2 is ANQGSEA in the germline V gene. CDR3 in amino acids: CSVTIGTSGGSVTQYF. CDR3 coding DNA: TGCAGCGTTACAATAGGGACTAGCGGGGGGTCGGTTACGCAGTATTTT.